The 28 T cell receptor beta chains reported below all come from one sample, sequenced in a study of blood T cell repertoires in COVID-19. Measured with immunoSEQ multiplex PCR; TCRdb has only the in-frame clones, and not every one. The sample includes roughly 290,000 clones, over 75% of them seen just once. The sequenced material came from peripheral blood. Every receptor here comes from a woman between 50 and 59 years old who had recovered from COVID-19.

The chain combines TRBV5-6 with TRBJ1-1; D is unclear. V shed 2 bases and J shed 0 bases, with 11 bases lying between them. The CDR3 runs 15 residues. CDR1 SGHDT and CDR2 YYEEEE come from the germline V gene. CDR3 region: CASSFVGRLNTEAFF. CDR3 bases: TGTGCCAGCAGCTTCGTGGGCAGACTGAACACTGAAGCTTTCTTT. The whole variable domain, filled in from reference TRBV5-6 and TRBJ1-1, reads DAGVTQSPTHLIKTRGQQVTLRCSPKSGHDTVSWYQQALGQGPQFIFQYYEEEERQRGNFPDRFSGHQFPNYSSELNVNALLLGDSALYLCASSFVGRLNTEAFFGQGTRLTVV.

The V call is TRBV7-9, the J call TRBJ1-3, with unresolved D. This CDR3 is built from 15 residues. The V end lost 1 base, the J end lost 0 bases, and 7 bases lay between the germline ends. Germline-derived CDR1 and CDR2 are SEHNR and FQNEAQ (reference sequence). CDR3 coding DNA: TGTGCCAGCAGCTTAGAGTCAGTCTCTGGAAACACCATATATTTT. The encoded protein is CASSLESVSGNTIYF.

This rearrangement joins TRBV5-4 to TRBJ2-5, with TRBD1 identical over 10 bases. V was pared by 4 bases and J by 5 bases, with 8 bases of the junction left unmatched. This CDR3 has 15 residues. CDR1 is SGHNT and CDR2 is YYREEE in the germline V gene (reference sequence). The CDR3 reads CASSLPGQGIETQYF. The CDR3 DNA reads TGTGCCAGCAGCCTACCGGGACAGGGGATTGAGACCCAGTACTTC.

The sample holds one count of this clone. The J gene is TRBJ2-7, the V gene TRBV18; D call uncertain. Germline CDR1 and CDR2: KGHSH and LQKENI. Trimming took 0 bases from V and 6 from J, leaving 9 bases between them. The CDR3 is made up of 13 amino acids. CDR3 region: CASSPPGGREQYF. CDR3 coding DNA: TGTGCCAGCTCACCACCCGGCGGTCGCGAGCAGTACTTC.

The chain is built from TRBV24-1 and TRBJ2-3; TRBD2 matches 10 bases. The ends lost 1 base at V and 3 bases at J; junction bases unmatched: 9. This CDR3 has 18 residues. Germline V gene data show CDR1 as KGHDR and CDR2 as SFDVKD. The CDR3 DNA follows: TGTGCCACCAGTGATTTATATACTAGCGGGGTGGGGACAGATACGCAGTATTTT. It codes for CATSDLYTSGVGTDTQYF.

J is TRBJ1-5 and V is TRBV7-9, with 7 bases lining up with TRBD1. CDR3 length: 15 residues. In germline, CDR1 is SEHNR, CDR2 FQNEAQ (reference sequence). J gave up 3 bases and V 5 bases, and 7 bases lay outside the gene matches. The CDR3 protein is CASSASGQFNQPQHF. Here the CDR3 DNA reads TGTGCCAGCAGCGCCTCGGGACAGTTCAATCAGCCCCAGCATTTT. The full variable domain, rest sourced from reference TRBV7-9 and TRBJ1-5, is DTGVSQNPRHKITKRGQNVTFRCDPISEHNRLYWYRQTLGQGPEFLTYFQNEAQLEKSRLLSDRFSAERPKGSFSTLEIQRTEQGDSAMYLCASSASGQFNQPQHFGDGTRLSIL.

The rearrangement joins TRBV29-1 to TRBJ1-1, with D possibly matching TRBD1 (6 bases). The V and J ends lost 6 bases and 6 bases respectively, with 11 bases between them. The CDR3 loop spans 11 amino acids. CDR1 is SQVTM, CDR2 ANQGSEA, per germline. The CDR3 reads CSVQRGSEAFF. The CDR3, as DNA: TGCAGCGTGCAAAGGGGGTCTGAAGCTTTCTTT.

CDR3 loop: CASSRDRGRTGELFF. As DNA, the CDR3 is TGTGCCAGCTCAAGGGACAGGGGCCGAACCGGGGAGCTGTTTTTT. The chain employs TRBV18 and TRBJ2-2, with TRBD1 identical over 10 bases. From germline, CDR1 is KGHSH and CDR2 LQKENI. The CDR3 sequence is 15 residues long. Trimming at V came to 5 bases and at J to 5 bases, leaving 5 bases not matched to a gene.

Comment on this clone: At the DNA level, this CDR3 is encoded by other sequences in the same sample as well. V is TRBV5-1 and J is TRBJ2-1, with a tentative D call TRBD2 (5 bases). Germline V CDR1 and CDR2: SGHRS, YFSETQ. Trimming left V 2 bases short and J 0 bases short, with 9 bases between. The CDR3 has 15 amino acids. The CDR3, as DNA: TGCGCCAGCAGCTTAGTAGGGAGCTCCTACAATGAGCAGTTCTTC. It yields the protein CASSLVGSSYNEQFF.

The J gene is TRBJ2-1, the V gene TRBV27; 7 bases line up with TRBD2. Germline-derived CDR1 and CDR2 are MNHEY and SMNVEV (reference sequence). Germline trimming cut 5 bases from V and 8 bases from J; bases unmatched to any gene: 9. CDR3 length: 14 amino acids. CDR3 DNA sequence: TGTGCCAGCAGTACCCTTGGCGGGAGTGATGAGCAGTTCTTC. Residues: CASSTLGGSDEQFF.

The chain carries TRBV30 and TRBJ1-3, with D perhaps TRBD1 (6 bases). V was pared by 3 bases and J by 0 bases, with 12 bases between. The length of the CDR3 is 15 residues. Germline CDR1 is GTSNPN and CDR2 is SVGIG (reference sequence). CDR3 residues: CAWRWDISSGNTIYF. CDR3 sequence (DNA): TGTGCCTGGAGGTGGGACATTAGCTCTGGAAACACCATATATTTT.

V is TRBV28 and J is TRBJ2-1, with TRBD2 matching 8 bases. Per the germline V gene, CDR1 is MDHEN and CDR2 is SYDVKM. V was pared by 5 bases and J by 3 bases, with 12 bases of the junction left unmatched. The CDR3 has 17 amino acids. CDR3 bases: TGTGCCAGCAGTCACAACCCGCGGCTAGCGGGCTACAATGAGCAGTTCTTC. Its protein product is CASSHNPRLAGYNEQFF.

The chain uses TRBV7-9 and TRBJ1-2, with 7 bases identical to TRBD1. Germline CDR1 SEHNR, CDR2 FQNEAQ (reference sequence). With V trimmed by 4 bases and J by 2 bases, 4 bases remained unmatched. This CDR3 comprises 14 residues. CDR3 in amino acids: CASSYRDRNYGYTF. CDR3 bases: TGTGCCAGCAGCTACCGGGACAGAAACTATGGCTACACCTTC.

CDR3 in DNA: TGCGCCAGCAGCCAAGAAGGGGTTGCGCATGAAGCTTTCTTT. Amino acids: CASSQEGVAHEAFF. This chain uses TRBV4-3 with TRBJ1-1, with D possibly being TRBD1 (5 bases). CDR3 length equals 14 residues. Germline CDR1 and CDR2: LGHNA and YSLEER. Trimming shortened V by 0 bases and J by 7 bases, and 12 bases separated the two germline ends.

The chain joins TRBV6-4 to TRBJ2-2; 9 bases agree with TRBD2. V lost 5 bases and J lost 4; bases outside the gene matches: 5. Germline V gene sequence: CDR1 MRHNA, CDR2 SNTAGT. The CDR3 runs to 15 residues. The CDR3 sequence: CASSRLAGPTGELFF. The CDR3 nucleotides are TGTGCCAGCAGTCGGCTAGCGGGACCCACCGGGGAGCTGTTTTTT.

The chain uses TRBV24-1 and TRBJ1-1; perhaps TRBD1 as D (6 bases). Trimming removed 2 bases from V and 6 bases from J, with 18 bases in between. The CDR3 covers 16 residues. Germline CDR1 and CDR2: KGHDR and SFDVKD. The CDR3 sequence: CATSDSKTGFFSEAFF. In DNA form, the CDR3 reads TGTGCCACCAGTGATTCCAAGACAGGCTTCTTCTCTGAAGCTTTCTTT.

The chain recombines TRBV5-1 with TRBJ1-3; TRBD1 matches at 7 bases. J lost 4 bases, V lost 0 bases, and 10 bases had no gene match. Germline loops: CDR1 SGHRS, CDR2 YFSETQ. This CDR3 region has 17 residues. In DNA, the CDR3 is TGCGCCAGCAGCTTGGGCCCAATGACAGGGAACGGAAACACCATATATTTT. Residues: CASSLGPMTGNGNTIYF.

The V and J genes are TRBV18 and TRBJ2-7; 9 bases align to TRBD2. J gave up 6 bases and V 2 bases, and 8 bases lay outside the gene matches. This CDR3 is 15 amino acids long. CDR1 is KGHSH and CDR2 is LQKENI in the germline V gene. CDR3 in amino acids: CASSPMASGEGEQYF. CDR3 in DNA: TGTGCCAGCTCACCAATGGCTAGCGGGGAGGGCGAGCAGTACTTC.

The chain uses TRBV28 and TRBJ2-7; 7 bases match TRBD1. The J segment lost 3 bases and the V segment lost 6 bases, leaving 8 bases of the junction unmatched. Germline V gene lookup returns CDR1 MDHEN and CDR2 SYDVKM. This CDR3 comprises 14 residues. Here the CDR3 reads CASSSGTEDYEQYF. CDR3 bases: TGTGCCAGCAGCTCCGGGACAGAAGACTACGAGCAGTACTTC.

The chain is built from TRBV5-5 and TRBJ1-2, with 7 bases fitting TRBD1. V lost 3 bases to trimming and J lost 0 bases; unmatched junction nucleotides: 5. Germline V lookup: CDR1 SGHKS, CDR2 YYEKEE (reference sequence). This CDR3 is built from 15 residues. The CDR3 loop is CASSSGQTANYGYTF. The CDR3 coding sequence is TGTGCCAGCAGCTCGGGACAGACTGCTAACTATGGCTACACCTTC.

The V gene is TRBV7-2, the J gene TRBJ2-3, with 16 bases aligning to TRBD2. CDR1 SGHTA and CDR2 FQGNSA come from the germline V gene. Trimming took 4 bases from V and 8 from J; bases not matched to a gene: 9. The CDR3 has 17 amino acids. The CDR3 DNA reads TGTGCCAGCAGCTGGGGACTAGCGGGAGGGCCCTTCATTACGCAGTATTTT. Amino acid sequence: CASSWGLAGGPFITQYF.

The chain combines TRBV7-2 with TRBJ2-7, with D possibly TRBD1 on 5 matching bases. This CDR3 has 14 amino acids. Looked up from germline, CDR1 is SGHTA and CDR2 is FQGNSA. Trimming pared 1 base from V and 11 bases from J, leaving 18 bases between. CDR3 in amino acids: CASSLETRAQVEYF. CDR3 DNA sequence: TGTGCCAGCAGCTTAGAAACCAGGGCTCAGGTTGAGTACTTC. The entire variable domain, with the rest obtained from reference TRBV7-2 and TRBJ2-7, is as follows: GAGVSQSPSNKVTEKGKDVELRCDPISGHTALYWYRQSLGQGLEFLIYFQGNSAPDKSGLPSDRFSAERTGGSVSTLTIQRTQQEDSAVYLCASSLETRAQVEYFGPGTRLTVT.

The rearrangement joins TRBV28 to TRBJ2-5; TRBD1 matches 8 bases. The germline V gene encodes CDR1 MDHEN and CDR2 SYDVKM. After removal of 4 bases from V and 2 bases from J, the junction contained 18 bases not matched to a gene. CDR3 length equals 19 residues. CDR3 region: CASSSRPGEDRVYQETQYF. CDR3 DNA: TGTGCCAGCAGTTCCCGGCCCGGTGAGGACAGGGTATATCAAGAGACCCAGTACTTC.

The rearrangement uses TRBV9 and TRBJ2-3; D gene unclear. CDR3 length: 14 amino acids. CDR1 and CDR2 from the germline V gene are SGDLS and YYNGEE. The V and J ends lost 0 bases and 4 bases respectively, with 9 bases between them. This CDR3 reads CASSVAVPSDTQYF. In nucleotides, the CDR3 is TGTGCCAGCAGCGTAGCGGTACCTTCAGATACGCAGTATTTT.

In its sample, this clone was seen once. The chain links TRBV19 to TRBJ1-1; D unclear. The CDR3 is 14 residues long. The ends were cut back, 1 base at V and 2 bases at J, with 8 bases in the middle. The V gene's germline CDR1 is LNHDA and CDR2 SQIVND (reference sequence). The CDR3, as DNA: TGTGCCAGTAGTATAGGAACAGTCAACACTGAAGCTTTCTTT. Translation gives CASSIGTVNTEAFF.

The genes are TRBV30 and TRBJ1-1; D is unresolved. CDR1 is GTSNPN and CDR2 is SVGIG in the germline V gene (reference sequence). V lost 2 bases and J lost 3, with 10 bases in between. This CDR3 has 13 amino acids. CDR3 protein: CAWSRNQDTEAFF. In nucleotides, the CDR3 is TGTGCCTGGAGTCGCAACCAGGACACTGAAGCTTTCTTT.

This clone was observed a few times. The chain is built from TRBV10-3 and TRBJ2-2; TRBD1 agrees at 7 bases. J was trimmed by 1 base and V by 10 bases; bases with no gene match: 6. The CDR3 consists of 14 residues. Germline values: CDR1 ENHRY, CDR2 SYGVKD. Here the CDR3 reads CATKGAQNTGELFF. For the CDR3, the DNA is TGTGCCACCAAGGGGGCGCAGAACACCGGGGAGCTGTTTTTT.

The rearrangement uses TRBV6-5 and TRBJ1-3; D is unclear. Germline V gene data show CDR1 as MNHEY and CDR2 as SVGAGI. The CDR3 extends over 14 amino acids. V was trimmed by 8 bases and J by 1 base, leaving 12 bases between them. CDR3: CASGRGSSGNTIYF. In nucleotides, the CDR3 is TGTGCCAGCGGGCGGGGTTCGTCTGGAAACACCATATATTTT.